Each of the 18 T cell receptor beta chains below was sequenced from the same sample in a study of T cells in Graves' hyperthyroidism and ophthalmopathy. Amplified TCR beta CDR3 regions derived from RNA transcripts. The HTBI primer set served for first-round RT-PCR of the TCR CDR3. Using its own MiXCR run on the multiplex PCR reads, TCRdb lists one record per CDR3 protein. Altogether around 210,000 distinct CDR3 sequences are present, about a sixth being singletons, with the ten largest covering around 52%. The specimen was blood. The receptors shown here come from a woman between 45 and 60 years old with Graves' hyperthyroidism.

This clonotype was recorded only once. The V gene is TRBV9, the J gene TRBJ1-1, with a weak D call TRBD1 (5 bases). Trimming pared 4 bases from V and 5 bases from J, leaving 15 bases between. Germline V gives CDR1 SGDLS, CDR2 YYNGEE. There are 14 residues in the CDR3. The CDR3 protein is CASSSTGARTEAFF. The CDR3 coding sequence is TGTGCCAGCAGCTCCACCGGGGCGCGGACTGAAGCTTTCTTT.

The table lists this clonotype with a few counts. This chain's CDR3 is CASKSAGLQTYEQYF. In DNA form, the CDR3 reads TGTGCCAGTAAATCGGCGGGCCTCCAGACCTACGAGCAGTACTTC. This chain connects TRBV28 to TRBJ2-7, with D tentatively TRBD2 (5 bases). With 9 bases removed from V and 2 bases from J, the gap between germline ends came to 20 bases. CDR3 size: 15 residues. CDR1 is MDHEN, CDR2 SYDVKM, per germline. Full variable domain (remainder filled in from reference TRBV28 and TRBJ2-7): DVKVTQSSRYLVKRTGEKVFLECVQDMDHENMFWYRQDPGLGLRLIYFSYDVKMKEKGDIPEGYSVSREKKERFSLILESASTNQTSMYLCASKSAGLQTYEQYFGPGTRLTVT.

This sequence joins TRBV12-3 or TRBV12-4 and TRBJ2-1; the D is unclear. This CDR3 has 12 residues. V lost 2 bases and J lost 12, with 11 bases in between. CDR3 sequence (DNA): TGTGCCAGCAGTTTATTTTTACGAGCGCAGTTCTTC. Translating it yields CASSLFLRAQFF.

This clonotype was seen repeatedly, ten times or more. V usage is TRBV12-3 or TRBV12-4 and J usage is TRBJ2-3, with D hard to call. The CDR3 runs to 15 residues. Trimming cost V 3 bases and J 3 bases, with 13 bases left between them. The CDR3 DNA reads TGTGCCAGCAGTTTGGCGTCAAAAGGTACAGATACGCAGTATTTT. Residues: CASSLASKGTDTQYF.

The chain couples TRBV2 to TRBJ2-7, with 9 bases lining up with TRBD1. Germline values: CDR1 SNHLY, CDR2 FYNNEI. V dropped 5 bases and J dropped 3; count of bases not matched to a gene: 11. This CDR3 region has 16 residues. This CDR3 reads CASSTPRDRVDYEQYF. The CDR3 nucleotides are TGTGCCAGCAGTACCCCCCGGGACAGGGTTGACTACGAGCAGTACTTC.

J is TRBJ1-5 and V is TRBV18; D unclear. This CDR3 region has 13 residues. CDR1 is KGHSH, CDR2 LQKENI, per germline. Trimming stripped 3 bases from V and 8 bases from J, with 11 bases between. CDR3 loop: CASSPSNFEPQHF. Written as DNA, the CDR3 is TGTGCCAGCTCACCCTCGAATTTTGAGCCCCAGCATTTT.

V usage is TRBV7-8 and J usage is TRBJ2-7; D is perhaps TRBD1 (6 bases). Trimming pared 5 bases from V and 3 bases from J, leaving 14 bases between. This CDR3 has 14 residues. Germline V lookup: CDR1 SGHVS, CDR2 FQNEAQ. This CDR3 is CASSARDKLYEQYF. CDR3 bases: TGTGCCAGCAGCGCCCGGGACAAACTCTACGAGCAGTACTTC.

This chain uses TRBV12-3 or TRBV12-4 with TRBJ2-7; TRBD1 agrees at 7 bases. With 3 bases clipped from V and 5 bases from J, the junction kept 7 bases outside the gene matches. The CDR3 contains 14 residues. CDR3 DNA: TGTGCCAGCAGTTTTAACACAGGGGCTAACGAGCAGTACTTC. This encodes CASSFNTGANEQYF.

This clonotype was counted only a few times. CDR3 nucleotides: TGTGCCAGTAGTATTGAGGACAACAATCAGCCCCAGCATTTT. Its protein is CASSIEDNNQPQHF. The V call is TRBV19, the J call TRBJ1-5, with a tentative D call TRBD1 (5 bases). The V end lost 3 bases, the J end lost 3 bases, and 9 bases lay between the germline ends. Per the germline V gene, CDR1 is LNHDA and CDR2 is SQIVND (reference sequence). This CDR3 is 14 amino acids long.

V is TRBV14 and J is TRBJ2-1; D possibly corresponds to TRBD1 (6 bases). V dropped 1 base and J dropped 7 bases, with 11 bases sitting between them. Germline V gene data show CDR1 as SGHDN and CDR2 as FVKESK. This CDR3 is built from 14 residues. Written as DNA, the CDR3 is TGTGCCAGCAGCCAAGTCGGGACAAAAAATGAGCAGTTCTTC. Amino acid sequence: CASSQVGTKNEQFF.

The CDR3 loop reads CATSLGAWGSPLHF. The CDR3 DNA is TGTGCCACCAGCCTGGGTGCTTGGGGTTCACCCCTCCACTTT. The V call is TRBV24-1, the J call TRBJ1-6; no reliable D call. From germline, CDR1 is KGHDR and CDR2 SFDVKD. Trimming left V 7 bases short and J 9 bases short, with 15 bases between. The CDR3 has 14 amino acids.

This clonotype was seen more than once but under ten times. V usage is TRBV7-2 and J usage is TRBJ1-1; D perhaps matches TRBD1 (5 bases). The CDR3 is made up of 13 amino acids. The ends were cut back, 2 bases at V and 8 bases at J, with 12 bases in the middle. Germline CDR1 and CDR2: SGHTA and FQGNSA. CDR3 nucleotide sequence: TGTGCCAGCAGCTTACGGCAGGGCCGGGAAGCTTTCTTT. Translating gives CASSLRQGREAFF.

The chain employs TRBV20-1 and TRBJ2-2; 11 nucleotides match TRBD2. There are 14 residues in the CDR3. From germline, CDR1 is DFQATT and CDR2 SNEGSKA (reference sequence). V was clipped by 3 bases and J by 5 bases; unmatched bases: 2. The DNA of the CDR3 is TGCAGTGCTAGGACTAGCGGGATAACCGGGGAGCTGTTTTTT. Its translation is CSARTSGITGELFF.

This clonotype has a handful of counts. The chain couples TRBV29-1 to TRBJ2-3; 7 bases agree with TRBD2. V lost 5 bases and J lost 6; bases outside the gene matches: 11. Germline-derived CDR1 and CDR2 are SQVTM and ANQGSEA. The CDR3 is made up of 14 amino acids. CDR3 loop: CSVSRAGRGDTQYF. The DNA of the CDR3 is TGCAGCGTTTCCCGAGCCGGGCGGGGGGATACGCAGTATTTT.

This clonotype was detected a few times. This chain joins TRBV19 and TRBJ1-4; D ambiguous. Germline values: CDR1 LNHDA, CDR2 SQIVND (reference sequence). Trimming cost V 3 bases and J 8 bases, with 16 bases left between them. The CDR3 is 15 residues long. The CDR3 here is CASSIIRVAGEKLFF. For the CDR3, the DNA is TGTGCCAGTAGTATCATCCGGGTAGCTGGCGAAAAACTGTTTTTT.

This clonotype was counted at least ten times. The chain recombines TRBV11-2 with TRBJ2-5; D gene uncertain. V was shortened by 5 bases and J by 1 base, with 8 bases between the two germline ends. Germline V gene lookup returns CDR1 SGHAT and CDR2 FQNNGV. This CDR3 has 13 residues. This CDR3 reads CASSKQIQETQYF. The DNA for the CDR3 is TGTGCCAGCAGCAAGCAGATCCAAGAGACCCAGTACTTC.

This clonotype occurred many times. The CDR3 DNA reads TGTGCCTGGAGTGTACTTCCTGTTAGCGGTACCTCCAATGAGCAGTTCTTC. Its protein product is CAWSVLPVSGTSNEQFF. The V and J genes are TRBV30 and TRBJ2-1; D may be TRBD2 (6 bases). The V and J ends lost 0 bases and 6 bases respectively, with 21 bases between them. The CDR3 is made up of 17 amino acids. From germline, CDR1 is GTSNPN and CDR2 SVGIG (reference sequence).

This clonotype was seen at least ten times. The chain employs TRBV11-3 and TRBJ2-5; the match to TRBD1 covers 9 bases. CDR1 SGHNT and CDR2 YENEEA come from the germline V gene. This CDR3 has 16 amino acids. The J segment lost 1 base and the V segment lost 5 bases, leaving 8 bases of the junction unmatched. The CDR3 DNA sequence: TGTGCCAGCAGCCAGAGGACAGGGGCGTTCCAAGAGACCCAGTACTTC. This translates into CASSQRTGAFQETQYF.